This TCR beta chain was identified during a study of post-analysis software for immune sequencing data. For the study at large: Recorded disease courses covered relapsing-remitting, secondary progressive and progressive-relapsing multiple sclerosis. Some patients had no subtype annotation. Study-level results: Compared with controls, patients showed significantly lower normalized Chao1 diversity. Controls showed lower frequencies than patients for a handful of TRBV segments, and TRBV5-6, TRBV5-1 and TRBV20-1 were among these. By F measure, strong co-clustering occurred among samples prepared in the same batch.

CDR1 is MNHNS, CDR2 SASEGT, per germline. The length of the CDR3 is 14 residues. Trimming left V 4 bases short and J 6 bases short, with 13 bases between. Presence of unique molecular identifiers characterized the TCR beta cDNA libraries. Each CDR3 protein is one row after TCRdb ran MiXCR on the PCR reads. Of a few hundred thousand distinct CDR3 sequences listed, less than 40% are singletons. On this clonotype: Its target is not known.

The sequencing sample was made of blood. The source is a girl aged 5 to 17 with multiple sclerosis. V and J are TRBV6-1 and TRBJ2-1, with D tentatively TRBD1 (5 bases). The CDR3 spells CASSVTGAVNEQFF. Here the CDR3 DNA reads TGTGCCAGCAGTGTAACAGGAGCCGTCAATGAGCAGTTCTTC.